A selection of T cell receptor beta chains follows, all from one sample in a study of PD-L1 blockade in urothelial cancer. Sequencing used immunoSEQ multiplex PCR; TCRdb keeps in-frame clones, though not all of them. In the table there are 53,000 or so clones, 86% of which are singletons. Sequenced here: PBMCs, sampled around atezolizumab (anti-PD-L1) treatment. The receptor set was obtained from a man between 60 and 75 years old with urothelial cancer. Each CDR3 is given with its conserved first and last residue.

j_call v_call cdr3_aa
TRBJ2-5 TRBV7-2 CASSSGQRETQYF
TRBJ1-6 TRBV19 CASSSSPGTGYSSF
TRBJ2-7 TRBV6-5 CASSPPQGALYEQYF
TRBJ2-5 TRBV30 CAWTRGPGQETQYF
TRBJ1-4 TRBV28 CASSIGGGGEKLFF
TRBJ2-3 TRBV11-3 CASSLGFGGHGTDTQYF
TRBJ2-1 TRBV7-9 CASSPSTWTRDNEQFF
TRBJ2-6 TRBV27 CASSSPMGQGASGANVLTF
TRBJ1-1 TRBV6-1 CASSPRTGGNTEAFF
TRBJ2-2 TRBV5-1 CASSLDSGQGSTGELFF
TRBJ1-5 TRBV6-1 CASSALGTAFGQPQHF
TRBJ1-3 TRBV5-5 CASSLLRGTATGNTIYF
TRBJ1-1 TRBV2 CASSVRGREAFF
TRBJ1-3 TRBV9 CASSVAQGAPRGNTIYF
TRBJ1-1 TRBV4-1 CASSHATGTGGVGTEAFF
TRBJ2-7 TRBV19 CASSPPTGTGAYEQYF
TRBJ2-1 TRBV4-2 CASSPGLAGNEQFF
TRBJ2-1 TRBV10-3 CAISVLGSSYNEQFF
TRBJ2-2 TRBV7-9 CASSLNLGTNTGELFF
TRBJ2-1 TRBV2 CASRVGVGVRQFF
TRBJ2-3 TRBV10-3 CAISPQGVSTDTQYF
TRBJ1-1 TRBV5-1 CASSRTENTEAFF
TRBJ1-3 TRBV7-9 CASSSVDRVYGNTIYF
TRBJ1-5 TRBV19 CASRPDGMGSQSWPQHF
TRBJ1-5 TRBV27 CASKSTKGVLGSNQPQHF
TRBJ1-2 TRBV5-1 CASSLGQGGYGYTF
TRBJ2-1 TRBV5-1 CASSFGDRGTDEQFF
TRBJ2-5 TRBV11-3 CASSLGRSGTPAGETQYF
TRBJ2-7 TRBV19 CASSIGRGGPSYEQYF
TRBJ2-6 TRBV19 CASSPRAASGANVLTF
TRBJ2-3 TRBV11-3 CASSLKTSGRPDTQYF
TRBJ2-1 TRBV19 CASSQTAPEQFF
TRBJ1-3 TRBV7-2 CASSLNPGLSGNTIYF
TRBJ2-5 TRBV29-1 CSVEGQGARETQYF
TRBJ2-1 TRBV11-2 CASSTDRVGNEQFF
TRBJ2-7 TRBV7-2 CASSIYRGPSYEQYF
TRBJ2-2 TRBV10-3 CAAQGLGTGELFF
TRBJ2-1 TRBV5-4 CASSLATSGATFRGEQFF
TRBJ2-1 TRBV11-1 CASSSSRLASVDEQFF
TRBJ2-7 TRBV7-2 CASSSHSTGRGEQYF
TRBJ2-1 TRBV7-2 CASSAGLANNEQFF
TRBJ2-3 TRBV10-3 CAISDRPLAGGQGDTQYF
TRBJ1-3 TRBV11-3 CASSLEEQAGNTIYF
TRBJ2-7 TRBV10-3 CAIRLATYEQYF
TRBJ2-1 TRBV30 CASQGALGNEQFF
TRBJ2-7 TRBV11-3 CASSHRQSHEQYF
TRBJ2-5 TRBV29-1 CSVDTFGTQYF
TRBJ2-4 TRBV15 CATSPGTGGEGTKNIQYF
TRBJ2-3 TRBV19 CASRLTSGRATDTQYF
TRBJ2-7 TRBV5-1 CASSWEGGSRGGEQYF
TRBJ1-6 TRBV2 CASSVQGPNSPLHF
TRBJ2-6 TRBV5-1 CASSSGHSGANVLTF